This TCR beta chain was identified during a study of OX40 agonist ivuxolimab in advanced cancers. Whole-study context: Dose-escalation patients were diagnosed with hepatocellular carcinoma, melanoma, renal cell cancer or head and neck cancer. Study outcomes and limitations: There were, on average, more expanded clones in CD8+ T cells than in CD4+. Clonal expansion was seen in CD4+ and CD8+ blood T cells by week 6 at 0.1 to 3.0 mg/kg.

Profiling relied on immunoSEQ multiplex PCR, and the TCRdb table lists in-frame clones only, not all of them. The repertoire consists of more than 9,500 clones, with around 76% occurring once and the leading ten covering about 31%. Germline-derived CDR1 and CDR2 are MNHEY and SVGAGI. The CDR3 sequence is 12 residues long. Trimming removed 2 bases at V and 10 bases at J, with 9 bases between. As for this clone: Its cognate antigen is unknown.

The rearrangement uses TRBV6-5 and TRBJ2-1; unclear D gene. The sequence was collected from an adult with an advanced solid tumor such as melanoma, head and neck, liver or kidney cancer. Source: CD4+ or CD8+ T cells sorted from blood, taken in a trial of the OX40 agonist ivuxolimab. CDR3 sequence reads: CASSYGSGEQFF. Here the CDR3 DNA reads TGTGCCAGCAGTTACGGCTCCGGCGAGCAGTTCTTC.